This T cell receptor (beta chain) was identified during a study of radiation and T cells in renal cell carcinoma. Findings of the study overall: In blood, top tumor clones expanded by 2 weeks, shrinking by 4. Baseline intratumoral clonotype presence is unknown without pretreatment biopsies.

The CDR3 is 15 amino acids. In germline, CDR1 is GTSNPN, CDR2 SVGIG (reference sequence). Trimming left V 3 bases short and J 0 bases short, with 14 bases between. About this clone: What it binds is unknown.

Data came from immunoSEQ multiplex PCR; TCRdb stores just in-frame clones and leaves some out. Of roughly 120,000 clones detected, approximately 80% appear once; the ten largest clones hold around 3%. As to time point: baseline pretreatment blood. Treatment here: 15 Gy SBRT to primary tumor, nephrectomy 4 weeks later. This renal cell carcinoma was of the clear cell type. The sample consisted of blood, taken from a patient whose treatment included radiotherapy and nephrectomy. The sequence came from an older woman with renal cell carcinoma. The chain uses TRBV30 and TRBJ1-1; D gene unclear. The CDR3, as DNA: TGTGCCTGGAGCCCCCCACTGGCGCTGAACACTGAAGCTTTCTTT. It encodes CAWSPPLALNTEAFF.